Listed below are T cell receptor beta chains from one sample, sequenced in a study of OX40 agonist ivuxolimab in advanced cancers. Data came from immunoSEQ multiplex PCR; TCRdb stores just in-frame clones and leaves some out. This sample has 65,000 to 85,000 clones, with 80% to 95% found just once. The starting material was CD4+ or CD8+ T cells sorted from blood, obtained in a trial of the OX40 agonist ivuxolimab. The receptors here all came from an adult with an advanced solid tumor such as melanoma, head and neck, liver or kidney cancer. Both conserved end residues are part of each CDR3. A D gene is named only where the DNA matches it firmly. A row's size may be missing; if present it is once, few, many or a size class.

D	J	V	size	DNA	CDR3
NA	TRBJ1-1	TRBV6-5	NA	TGTGCCAGCAGACAAAAAGTAACAGGGTTTACTGAAGCTTTCTTT	CASRQKVTGFTEAFF
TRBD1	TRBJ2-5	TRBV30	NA	TGTGCCTGGAGTGAAAAAGGACAGGGGGCCGGGAGGGGAGAGACCCAGTACTTC	CAWSEKGQGAGRGETQYF
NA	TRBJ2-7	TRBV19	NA	TGTGCCAGTAGTACCCCTGAGCCCCGGGAAGAGCAGTACTTC	CASSTPEPREEQYF
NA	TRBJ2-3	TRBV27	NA	TGTGCCAGCAGTTTCGATCGGTTTCCGGGAGCTAGCACAGATACGCAGTATTTT	CASSFDRFPGASTDTQYF
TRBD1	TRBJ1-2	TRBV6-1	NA	TGTGCCAGCAGTGATCTAAGATTCGGGACAGGGGGCTTTGGCTACACCTTC	CASSDLRFGTGGFGYTF
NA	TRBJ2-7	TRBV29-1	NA	TGCAGCGCCGTCGAGGGGCGGACCTACGAGCAGTACTTC	CSAVEGRTYEQYF
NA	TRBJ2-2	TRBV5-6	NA	TGTGCCAGCAGCTTAACCCCAGGGAACACCGGGGAGCTGTTTTTT	CASSLTPGNTGELFF
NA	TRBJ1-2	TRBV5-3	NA	TGTGCCAGAGTTAACTATGGCTACACCTTC	CARVNYGYTF
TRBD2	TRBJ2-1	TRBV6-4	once	TGTGCCAGCAGTGCTAGCGGGGCTAGCTCCTACAATGAGCAGTTCTTC	CASSASGASSYNEQFF
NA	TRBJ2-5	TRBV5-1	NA	TGCGCCAGCGGCAATCAAGAGACCCAGTACTTC	CASGNQETQYF
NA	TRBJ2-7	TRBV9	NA	TGTGCCAGCAGCGGCAGGGTCTTCGGGCACGAGCAGTACTTC	CASSGRVFGHEQYF
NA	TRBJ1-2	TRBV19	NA	TGTGCCAGTAAAGGGGACATCATCTATGGCTACACCTTC	CASKGDIIYGYTF
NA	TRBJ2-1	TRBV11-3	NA	TGTGCCAGCAGCTTATCCGCGGATCTTGCCTACAATGAGCAGTTCTTC	CASSLSADLAYNEQFF
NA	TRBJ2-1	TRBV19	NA	TGTGCCAGTAGTCGCATGACGAATGAGCAGTTCTTC	CASSRMTNEQFF
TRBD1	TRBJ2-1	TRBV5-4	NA	TGTGCCAGCAGCGAGAGACAGGGGGCCAGCAATGAGCAGTTCTTC	CASSERQGASNEQFF
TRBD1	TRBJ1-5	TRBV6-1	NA	TGTGCCAGCAGGGCCGGACAGGGGGCTCAGCCCCAGCATTTT	CASRAGQGAQPQHF
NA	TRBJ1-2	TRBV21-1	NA	TGTGCCAGCAGCACACAAAGGGGGGGACAGAAAGTCTATGGCTACACCTTC	CASSTQRGGQKVYGYTF
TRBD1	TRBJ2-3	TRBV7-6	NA	TGTGCCAGCAGCTTTGGGACAGGACAAGATTCAGATACGCAGTATTTT	CASSFGTGQDSDTQYF
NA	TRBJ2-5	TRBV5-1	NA	TGCGCCAGCAGCCAAGAACCGGCGGAAAGAGAGACCCAGTACTTC	CASSQEPAERETQYF
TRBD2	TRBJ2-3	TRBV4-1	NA	TGCGCCAGCAGCCAAGATCTAGCGGGGGCCACAGATACGCAGTATTTT	CASSQDLAGATDTQYF
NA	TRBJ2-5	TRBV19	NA	TGTGCCAGTAGTCGGACCCATAGCGTGGAGACCCAGTACTTC	CASSRTHSVETQYF
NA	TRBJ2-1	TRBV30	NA	TGTGCCTGGGCTAAGGTCCAAACCAATGAGCAGTTCTTC	CAWAKVQTNEQFF
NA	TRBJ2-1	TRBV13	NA	TGTGCCAGCAGCATGATCTACAATGAGCAGTTCTTC	CASSMIYNEQFF
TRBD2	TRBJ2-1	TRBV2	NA	TGTGCCAGCAGTAAAAGGGGGACTAGCGACAATGAGCAGTTCTTC	CASSKRGTSDNEQFF
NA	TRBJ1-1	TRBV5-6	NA	TGTGCCAGCAGCTGGGACGTGAACACTGAAGCTTTCTTT	CASSWDVNTEAFF
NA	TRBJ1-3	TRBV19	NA	TGTGCCAGTAGGGATATAGCTACTGGAAACACCATATATTTT	CASRDIATGNTIYF
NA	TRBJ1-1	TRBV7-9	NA	TGTGCCAGCACATTTCCCCCAGGACAACATGAAGCTTTCTTT	CASTFPPGQHEAFF